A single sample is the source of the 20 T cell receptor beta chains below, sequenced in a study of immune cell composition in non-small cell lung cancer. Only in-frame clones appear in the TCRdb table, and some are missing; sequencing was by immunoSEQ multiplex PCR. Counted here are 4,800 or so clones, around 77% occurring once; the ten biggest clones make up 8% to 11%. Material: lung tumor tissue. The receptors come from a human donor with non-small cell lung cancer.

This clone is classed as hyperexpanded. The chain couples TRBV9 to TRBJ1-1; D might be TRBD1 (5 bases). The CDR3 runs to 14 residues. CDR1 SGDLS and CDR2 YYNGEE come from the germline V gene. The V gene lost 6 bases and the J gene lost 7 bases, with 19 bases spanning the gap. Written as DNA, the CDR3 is TGTGCCAGCACCTTGGCGGAGGGGCTAGGTGAAGCTTTCTTT. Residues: CASTLAEGLGEAFF.

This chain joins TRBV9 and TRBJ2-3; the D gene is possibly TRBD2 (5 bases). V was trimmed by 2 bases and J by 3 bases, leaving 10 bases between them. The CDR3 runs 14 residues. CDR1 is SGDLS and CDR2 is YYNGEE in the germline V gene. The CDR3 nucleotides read TGTGCCAGCAGCGTCGCACTAGTTACAGATACGCAGTATTTT. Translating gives CASSVALVTDTQYF.

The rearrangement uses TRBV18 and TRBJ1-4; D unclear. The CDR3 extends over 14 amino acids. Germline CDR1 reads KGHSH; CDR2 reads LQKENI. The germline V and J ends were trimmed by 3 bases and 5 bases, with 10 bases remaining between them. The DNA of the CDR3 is TGTGCCAGCTCACCCCCGAGCACCAATGAAAAACTGTTTTTT. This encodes CASSPPSTNEKLFF.

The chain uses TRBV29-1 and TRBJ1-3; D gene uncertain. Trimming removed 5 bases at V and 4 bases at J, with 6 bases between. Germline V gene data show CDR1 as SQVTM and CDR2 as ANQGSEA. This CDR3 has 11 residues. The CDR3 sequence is CSVLEGNTIYF. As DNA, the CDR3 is TGCAGCGTTCTGGAGGGAAACACCATATATTTT.

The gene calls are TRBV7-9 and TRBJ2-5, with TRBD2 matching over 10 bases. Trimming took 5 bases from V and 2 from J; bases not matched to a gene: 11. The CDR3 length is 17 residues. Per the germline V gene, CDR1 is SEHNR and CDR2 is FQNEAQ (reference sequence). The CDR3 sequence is CASSLRTSGPRQETQYF. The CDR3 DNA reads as TGTGCCAGCAGCCTCAGGACTAGCGGACCACGTCAAGAGACCCAGTACTTC. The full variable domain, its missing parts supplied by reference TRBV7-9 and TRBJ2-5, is DTGVSQNPRHKITKRGQNVTFRCDPISEHNRLYWYRQTLGQGPEFLTYFQNEAQLEKSRLLSDRFSAERPKGSFSTLEIQRTEQGDSAMYLCASSLRTSGPRQETQYFGPGTRLLVL.

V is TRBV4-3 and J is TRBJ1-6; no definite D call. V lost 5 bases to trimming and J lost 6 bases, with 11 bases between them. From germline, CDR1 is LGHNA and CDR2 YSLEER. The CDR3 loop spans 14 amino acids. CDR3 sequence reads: CASSEQKPNSPLHF. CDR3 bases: TGCGCCAGCAGCGAACAGAAACCTAATTCACCCCTCCACTTT.

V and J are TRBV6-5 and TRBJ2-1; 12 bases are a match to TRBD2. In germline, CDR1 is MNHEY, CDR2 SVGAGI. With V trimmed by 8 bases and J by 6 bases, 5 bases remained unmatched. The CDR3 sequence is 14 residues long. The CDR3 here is CASQTSGGINEQFF. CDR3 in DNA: TGTGCCAGCCAAACTAGCGGGGGGATCAATGAGCAGTTCTTC.

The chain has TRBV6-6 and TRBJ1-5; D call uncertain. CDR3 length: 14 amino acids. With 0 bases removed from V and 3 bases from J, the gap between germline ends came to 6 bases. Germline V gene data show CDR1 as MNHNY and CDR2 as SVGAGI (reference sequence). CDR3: CASSYSRVNQPQHF. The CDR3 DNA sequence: TGTGCCAGCAGTTACTCGAGGGTCAATCAGCCCCAGCATTTT.

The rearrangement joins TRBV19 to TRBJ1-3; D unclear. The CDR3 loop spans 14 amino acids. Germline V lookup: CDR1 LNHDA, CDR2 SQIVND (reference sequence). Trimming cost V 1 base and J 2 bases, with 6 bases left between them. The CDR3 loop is CASSIVLPGNTIYF. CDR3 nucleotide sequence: TGTGCCAGTAGTATAGTTCTTCCTGGAAACACCATATATTTT.

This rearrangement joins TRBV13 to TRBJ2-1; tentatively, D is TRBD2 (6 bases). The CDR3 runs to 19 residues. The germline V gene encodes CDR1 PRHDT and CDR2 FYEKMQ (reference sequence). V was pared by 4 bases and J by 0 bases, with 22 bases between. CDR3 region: CASSSRGRFSGSSYNEQFF. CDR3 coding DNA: TGTGCCAGCAGCTCTAGGGGCCGTTTTAGCGGTAGCTCCTACAATGAGCAGTTCTTC.

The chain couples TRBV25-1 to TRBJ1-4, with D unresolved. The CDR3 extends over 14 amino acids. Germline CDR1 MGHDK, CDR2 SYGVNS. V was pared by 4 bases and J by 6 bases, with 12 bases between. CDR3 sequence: CASSVGRRDEKLFF. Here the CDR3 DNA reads TGTGCCAGCAGTGTGGGCCGGAGGGATGAAAAACTGTTTTTT. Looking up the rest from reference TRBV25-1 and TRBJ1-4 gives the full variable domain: EADIYQTPRYLVIGTGKKITLECSQTMGHDKMYWYQQDPGMELHLIHYSYGVNSTEKGDLSSESTVSRIRTEHFPLTLESARPSHTSQYLCASSVGRRDEKLFFGSGTQLSVL.

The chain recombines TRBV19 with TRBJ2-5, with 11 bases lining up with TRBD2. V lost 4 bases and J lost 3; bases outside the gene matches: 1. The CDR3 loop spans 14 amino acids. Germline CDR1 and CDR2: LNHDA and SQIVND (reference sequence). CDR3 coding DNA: TGTGCCAGTAGTAAACTAGCGGGAGAAGAGACCCAGTACTTC. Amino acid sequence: CASSKLAGEETQYF.

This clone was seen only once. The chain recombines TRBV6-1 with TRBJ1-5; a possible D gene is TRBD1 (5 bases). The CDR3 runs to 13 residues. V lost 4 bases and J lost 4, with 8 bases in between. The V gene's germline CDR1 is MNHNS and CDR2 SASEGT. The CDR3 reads CASSVTANQPQHF. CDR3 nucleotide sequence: TGTGCCAGCAGTGTGACAGCTAATCAGCCCCAGCATTTT.

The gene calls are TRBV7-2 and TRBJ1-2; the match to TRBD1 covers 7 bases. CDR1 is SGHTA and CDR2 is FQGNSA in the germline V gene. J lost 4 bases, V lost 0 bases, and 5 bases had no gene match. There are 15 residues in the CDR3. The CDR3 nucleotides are TGTGCCAGCAGCTTAGCGGAGGGACAGTCCTATGGCTACACCTTC. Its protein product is CASSLAEGQSYGYTF.

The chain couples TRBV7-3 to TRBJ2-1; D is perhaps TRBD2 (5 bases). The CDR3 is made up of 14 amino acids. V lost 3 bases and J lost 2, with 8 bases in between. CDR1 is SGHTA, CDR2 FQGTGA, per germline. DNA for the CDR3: TGTGCCAGCAGCTTGCTAGCTCCCTACAATGAGCAGTTCTTC. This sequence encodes CASSLLAPYNEQFF.

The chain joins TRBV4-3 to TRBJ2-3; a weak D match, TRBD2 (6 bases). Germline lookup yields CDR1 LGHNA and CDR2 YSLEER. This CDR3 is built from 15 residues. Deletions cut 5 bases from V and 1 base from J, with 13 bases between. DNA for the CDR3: TGCGCCAGCAGCTCCGGGACTCGGGGCACAGATACGCAGTATTTT. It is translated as CASSSGTRGTDTQYF.

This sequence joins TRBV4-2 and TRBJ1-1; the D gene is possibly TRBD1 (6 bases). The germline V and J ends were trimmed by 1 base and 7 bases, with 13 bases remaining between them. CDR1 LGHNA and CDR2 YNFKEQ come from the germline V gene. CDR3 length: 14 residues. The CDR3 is CASSQAGGRDEAFF. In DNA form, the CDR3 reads TGTGCCAGCAGCCAAGCTGGGGGCAGGGATGAAGCTTTCTTT.

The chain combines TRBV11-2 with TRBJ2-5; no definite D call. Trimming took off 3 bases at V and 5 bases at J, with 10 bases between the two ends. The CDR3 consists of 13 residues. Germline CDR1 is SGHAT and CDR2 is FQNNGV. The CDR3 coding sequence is TGTGCCAGCAGCTTTTCGGGTGGGGAGACCCAGTACTTC. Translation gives CASSFSGGETQYF.

The CDR3 reads CASSRGLAGGPSYNEQFF. In DNA, the CDR3 is TGTGCCAGCAGCCGGGGACTAGCGGGGGGGCCTTCCTACAATGAGCAGTTCTTC. The V call is TRBV7-9, the J call TRBJ2-1; 16 nucleotides align to TRBD2. Germline V CDR1 and CDR2: SEHNR, FQNEAQ (reference sequence). The CDR3 length is 18 residues. Germline trimming cut 5 bases from V and 1 base from J; bases unmatched to any gene: 5.

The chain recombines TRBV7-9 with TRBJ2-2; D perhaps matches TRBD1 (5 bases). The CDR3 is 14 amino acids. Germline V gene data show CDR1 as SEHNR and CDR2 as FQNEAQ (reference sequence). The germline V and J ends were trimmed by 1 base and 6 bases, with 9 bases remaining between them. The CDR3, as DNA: TGTGCCAGCAGCTTAGTGCAGGGTTCCGGGGAGCTGTTTTTT. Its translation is CASSLVQGSGELFF.